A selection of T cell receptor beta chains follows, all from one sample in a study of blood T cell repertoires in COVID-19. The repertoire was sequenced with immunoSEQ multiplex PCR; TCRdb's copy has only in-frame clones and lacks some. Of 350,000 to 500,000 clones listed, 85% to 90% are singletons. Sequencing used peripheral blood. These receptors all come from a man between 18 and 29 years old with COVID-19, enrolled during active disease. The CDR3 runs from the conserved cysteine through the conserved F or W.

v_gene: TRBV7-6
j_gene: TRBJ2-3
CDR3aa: CASSFKDTQYF

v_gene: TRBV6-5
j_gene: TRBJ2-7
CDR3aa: CASNTGTDLYEQYF

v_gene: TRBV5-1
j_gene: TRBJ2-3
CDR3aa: CASTSRWGGTDTQYF

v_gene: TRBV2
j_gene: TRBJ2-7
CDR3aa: CASSGRELAGGEQYF

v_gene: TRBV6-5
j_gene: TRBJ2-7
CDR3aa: CASRIDRDFYEQYF

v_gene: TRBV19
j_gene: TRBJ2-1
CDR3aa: CASRSQGAYNEQFF

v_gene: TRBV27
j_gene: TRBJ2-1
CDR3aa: CASSLTMRRNEQFF

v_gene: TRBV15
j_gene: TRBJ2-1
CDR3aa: CATSRAISRGGYNEQFF

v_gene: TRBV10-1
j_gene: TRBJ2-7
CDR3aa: CASSEDGQYEQYF

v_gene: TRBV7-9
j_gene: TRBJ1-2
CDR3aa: CASSLVMGQGASDYGYTF

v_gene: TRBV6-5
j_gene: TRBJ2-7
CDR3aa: CASRGPRRTSYEQYF

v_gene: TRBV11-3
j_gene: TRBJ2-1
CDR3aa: CASSLGLAGVDEQFF

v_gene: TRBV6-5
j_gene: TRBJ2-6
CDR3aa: CASKDRAGANVLTF

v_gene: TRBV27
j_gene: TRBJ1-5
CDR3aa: CASSWTGDNQPQHF

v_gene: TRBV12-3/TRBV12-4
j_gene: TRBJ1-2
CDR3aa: CASTLPGLNGYTF

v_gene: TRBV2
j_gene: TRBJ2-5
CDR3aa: CASDWGTGVRETQYF

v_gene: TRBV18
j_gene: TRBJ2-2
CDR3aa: CASSPFVLREATGELFF

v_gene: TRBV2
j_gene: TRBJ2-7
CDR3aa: CASRSGVEQYF

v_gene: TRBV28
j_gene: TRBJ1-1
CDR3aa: CASGAPADTEAFF

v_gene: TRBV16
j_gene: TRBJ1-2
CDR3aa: CASSPPGQNYGYTF

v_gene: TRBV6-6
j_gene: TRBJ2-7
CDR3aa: CASSPGQGGRGWEQYF

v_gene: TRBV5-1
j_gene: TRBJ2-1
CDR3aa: CASSLYTAGSYNEQFF

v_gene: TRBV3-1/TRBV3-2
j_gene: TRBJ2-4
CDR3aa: CASSQELARNIQYF

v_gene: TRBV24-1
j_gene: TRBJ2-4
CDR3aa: CATNWGLAAAKNIQYF

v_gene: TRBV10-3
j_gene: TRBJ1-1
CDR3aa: CAISDSPGGDTEAFF

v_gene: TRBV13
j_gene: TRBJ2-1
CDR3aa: CASSSRHRAYEGTSGVEQFF

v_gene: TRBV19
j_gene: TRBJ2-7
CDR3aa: CASSITGGAEQYF

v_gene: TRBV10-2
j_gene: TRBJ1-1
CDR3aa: CASSDRGRYTEAFF

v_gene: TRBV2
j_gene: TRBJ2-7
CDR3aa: CASNSAYEQYF

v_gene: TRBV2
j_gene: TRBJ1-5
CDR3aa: CASTWDRGQPQHF

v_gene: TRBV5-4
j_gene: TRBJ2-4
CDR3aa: CAGGTGEVIQYF

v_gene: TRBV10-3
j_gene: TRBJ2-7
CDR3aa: CATRQENWYEQYF

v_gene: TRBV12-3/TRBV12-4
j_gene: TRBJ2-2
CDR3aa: CASSALNTGELFF

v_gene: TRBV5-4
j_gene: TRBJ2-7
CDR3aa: CASTRGGREQYF

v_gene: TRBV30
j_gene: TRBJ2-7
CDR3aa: CAWTEAYEQYF

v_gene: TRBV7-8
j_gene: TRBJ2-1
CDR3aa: CASSLSMAGADEQFF

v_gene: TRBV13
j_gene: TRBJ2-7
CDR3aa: CASSLRGLGTYEQYF

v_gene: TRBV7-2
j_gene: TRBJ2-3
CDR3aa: CASSLIPLGGATDTQYF

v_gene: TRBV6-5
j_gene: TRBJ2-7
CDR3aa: CASNTGTGSYEQYF

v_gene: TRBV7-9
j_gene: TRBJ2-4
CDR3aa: CASSLYSTIGLAKNIQYF

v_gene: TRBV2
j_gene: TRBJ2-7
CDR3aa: CASSVGAYEQYF

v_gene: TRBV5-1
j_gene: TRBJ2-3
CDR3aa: CASSSGLAGPDTQYF

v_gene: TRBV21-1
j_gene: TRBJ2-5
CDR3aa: CASSRGQASVSVGAQYF

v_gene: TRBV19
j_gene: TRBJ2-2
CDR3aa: CASSRTSRSPGELFF

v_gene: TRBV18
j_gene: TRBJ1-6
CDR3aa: CASSPLYRTSPLHF

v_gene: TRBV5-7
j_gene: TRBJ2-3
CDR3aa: CASSPKLGTDTQYF

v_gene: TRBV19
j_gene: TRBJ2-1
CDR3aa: CASRQGPLNEQFF

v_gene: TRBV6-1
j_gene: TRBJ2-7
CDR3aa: CASSEPRQGLEQYF

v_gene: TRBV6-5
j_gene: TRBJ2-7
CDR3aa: CASSRGLYYEQYF

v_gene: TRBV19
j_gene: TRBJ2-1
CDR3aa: CASSRTRSEQFF

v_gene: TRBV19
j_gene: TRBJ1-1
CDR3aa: CATLSTGGRNTEAFF

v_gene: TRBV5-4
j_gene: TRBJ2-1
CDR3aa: CASSYGGGYNEQFF

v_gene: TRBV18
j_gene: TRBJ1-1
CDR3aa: CASSPHTNTEAFF

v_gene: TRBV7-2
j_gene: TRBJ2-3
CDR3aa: CASAAAGLGKWQYF

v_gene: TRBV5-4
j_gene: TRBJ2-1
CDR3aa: CASSPGTSGSAYNEQFF

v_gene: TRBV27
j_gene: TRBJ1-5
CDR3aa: CASSRRVGQPQHF

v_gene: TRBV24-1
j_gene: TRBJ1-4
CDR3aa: CATSESGTNEKLFF

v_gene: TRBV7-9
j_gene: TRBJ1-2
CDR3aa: CASSLFGANYGYTF

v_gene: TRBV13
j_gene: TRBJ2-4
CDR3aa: CASSLEGLAGVGAKNIQYF